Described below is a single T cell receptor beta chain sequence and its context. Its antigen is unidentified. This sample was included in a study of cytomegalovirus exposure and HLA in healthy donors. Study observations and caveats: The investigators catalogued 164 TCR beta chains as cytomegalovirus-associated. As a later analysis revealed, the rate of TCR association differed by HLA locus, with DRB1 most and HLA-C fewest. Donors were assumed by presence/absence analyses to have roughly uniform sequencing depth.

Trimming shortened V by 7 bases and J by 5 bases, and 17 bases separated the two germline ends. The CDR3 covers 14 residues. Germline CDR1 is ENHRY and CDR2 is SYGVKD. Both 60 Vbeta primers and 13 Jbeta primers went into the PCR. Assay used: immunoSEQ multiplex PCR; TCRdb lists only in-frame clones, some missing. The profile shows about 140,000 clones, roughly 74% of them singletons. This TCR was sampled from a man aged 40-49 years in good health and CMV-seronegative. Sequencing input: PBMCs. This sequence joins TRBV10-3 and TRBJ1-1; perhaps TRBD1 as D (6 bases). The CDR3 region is CAITEGGADTEAFF. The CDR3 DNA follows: TGTGCCATCACCGAGGGGGGGGCCGATACTGAAGCTTTCTTT.